The rows below give T cell receptor beta chains drawn from one sample of a study of blood T cell repertoires in COVID-19. Libraries were prepared by immunoSEQ multiplex PCR; TCRdb keeps only in-frame clonotypes and omits some of them. The sample shows tens of thousands of clones, 87% of them seen only once. Sequencing was done on a sample of peripheral blood. These receptors were taken from a man aged 50 to 59 with active COVID-19. CDR3s include the opening cysteine and the closing phenylalanine or tryptophan. A D gene is named only where the DNA matches it firmly.

cdr3_aa cdr3_nt d_call j_call v_call
CACHRANTEAFF TGTGCCTGCCACAGGGCGAACACTGAAGCTTTCTTT NA TRBJ1-1 TRBV30
CASSLRGSGNTIYF TGTGCCAGCAGCCTGAGGGGGAGCGGAAACACCATATATTTT NA TRBJ1-3 TRBV3-1/TRBV3-2
CASSRQELNTEAFF TGCGCCAGCAGTCGACAGGAGTTAAACACTGAAGCTTTCTTT NA TRBJ1-1 TRBV5-1
CASSSLGGYEQYF TGTGCCAGTAGCTCCCTAGGGGGTTACGAGCAGTACTTC NA TRBJ2-7 TRBV19
CASEDYSLNEQFF TGCGCCTCGGAGGACTATTCCTTGAATGAGCAGTTCTTC NA TRBJ2-1 TRBV5-1
CAISEPGLADTQYF TGTGCCATCAGTGAACCAGGGTTGGCAGATACGCAGTATTTT NA TRBJ2-3 TRBV10-3
CASSSGGFTTEAFF TGTGCCAGTAGTAGCGGAGGGTTTACAACTGAAGCTTTCTTT NA TRBJ1-1 TRBV19
CASSLKTGGNANTGELFF TGTGCCAGCTCACTAAAGACAGGGGGCAACGCGAACACCGGGGAGCTGTTTTTT TRBD1 TRBJ2-2 TRBV18
CASSPNYRQGTEAFF TGTGCCAGCAGTCCCAACTATCGACAGGGCACTGAAGCTTTCTTT TRBD1 TRBJ1-1 TRBV6-2/TRBV6-3
CASSLGPTGEGGEQFF TGCGCCAGCAGCTTGGGGCCGACAGGGGAGGGAGGTGAGCAGTTCTTC NA TRBJ2-1 TRBV5-1
CASRTDRVNEKLFF TGTGCCAGCAGAACGGACAGGGTAAATGAAAAACTGTTTTTT TRBD1 TRBJ1-4 TRBV4-2
CASSLGRVFDEQYF TGTGCCAGCAGCTTAGGCCGGGTGTTCGACGAGCAGTACTTC NA TRBJ2-7 TRBV13
CATSDSGTGGLEQYF TGTGCCACCAGTGACTCCGGGACAGGGGGATTGGAGCAGTACTTC TRBD1 TRBJ2-7 TRBV24-1
CASSNGQTGANVLTF TGTGCCAGCAGTAACGGACAGACAGGGGCCAACGTCCTGACTTTC NA TRBJ2-6 TRBV6-6
CASSLRSGAGNTIYF TGTGCCAGCAGTCTCCGATCAGGGGCTGGAAACACCATATATTTT NA TRBJ1-3 TRBV6-5
CSVKDRASVSYEQYF TGCAGCGTGAAGGACAGGGCTAGCGTCTCCTACGAGCAGTACTTC TRBD1 TRBJ2-7 TRBV29-1
CASSHGPGTSGAGELFF TGCGCCAGCAGCCATGGACCCGGGACTAGCGGGGCGGGGGAGCTGTTTTTT TRBD2 TRBJ2-2 TRBV5-1
CASSPRATGGNEQFF TGCGCCAGCAGCCCAAGGGCTACAGGGGGCAATGAGCAGTTCTTC TRBD1 TRBJ2-1 TRBV5-1
CASSYLAGVANEQYF TGTGCCAGCAGTTACCTAGCGGGAGTGGCGAACGAGCAGTACTTC TRBD2 TRBJ2-7 TRBV6-2/TRBV6-3
CATSDRTGNGNEQFF TGTGCCACCAGTGACCGGACAGGGAACGGCAATGAGCAGTTCTTC TRBD1 TRBJ2-1 TRBV24-1
CASSSGRVGEQYF TGCGCCAGCAGCTCAGGCAGGGTGGGCGAGCAGTACTTC NA TRBJ2-7 TRBV5-1